What follows describes a single T cell receptor beta chain. The data originate from a study of CD8 T cells in Susac syndrome. With random hexamers, roughly 0.5 to 1 ug RNA was reverse transcribed. Each CDR3 protein gets one entry after TCRdb re-called the immunoSEQ multiplex PCR reads with MiXCR. The data contain about 22,000 distinct CDR3 sequences, 85% to 95% of them singletons. This CDR3 spans 14 amino acids. Germline values: CDR1 SGHNT, CDR2 YYREEE (reference sequence). The trim removed 4 bases at V and 8 bases at J, leaving 6 bases unmatched. The material sequenced was CD8+ T cells from PBMCs. The chain carries TRBV5-4 and TRBJ1-2; TRBD1 matches at 12 bases. This clonotype was sampled from a human donor in good health. CDR3 nucleotide sequence: TGTGCCAGCAGCGGGGGACAGGGGGCTAACGGCTACACCTTC. Its protein is CASSGGQGANGYTF.